This T cell receptor (beta chain) stems from a study of T cells of healthy individuals (dated 2018 in TCRdb). Ten or more counts support this clonotype. Its antigen is still unknown. Base-call qualities are not available, and no considerably larger clone is one nucleotide away. Libraries were constructed by 5' RACE. Sequencing relied on an Illumina MiSeq. TCRdb applied fastp at Q25 and MiXCR to the public reads, then kept only in-frame beta chains. CDR3 protein sequences are deduplicated, and each keeps its most common genes and DNA. The sample yields around 40,000 distinct CDR3 sequences; about 4.2% were counted once. More than 8% of the sample belongs to the ten largest clones. The TCR sequence derives from a human donor in good health.

The CDR3 sequence is CASSFRGKETQYF. Read as DNA, the sequence is TGTGCCAGCAGTTTCCGAGGGAAGGAGACCCAGTACTTC. The chain joins TRBV12-3 or TRBV12-4 to TRBJ2-5, and the D gene may be TRBD2, 5 bases matching. The CDR3 covers 13 residues, taking in both the cysteine and the phenylalanine. Only the CDR3 DNA is retained, 39 bases long and in frame from the first base. V sheds 3 bases and J sheds 5 bases, leaving 10 bases between their ends.